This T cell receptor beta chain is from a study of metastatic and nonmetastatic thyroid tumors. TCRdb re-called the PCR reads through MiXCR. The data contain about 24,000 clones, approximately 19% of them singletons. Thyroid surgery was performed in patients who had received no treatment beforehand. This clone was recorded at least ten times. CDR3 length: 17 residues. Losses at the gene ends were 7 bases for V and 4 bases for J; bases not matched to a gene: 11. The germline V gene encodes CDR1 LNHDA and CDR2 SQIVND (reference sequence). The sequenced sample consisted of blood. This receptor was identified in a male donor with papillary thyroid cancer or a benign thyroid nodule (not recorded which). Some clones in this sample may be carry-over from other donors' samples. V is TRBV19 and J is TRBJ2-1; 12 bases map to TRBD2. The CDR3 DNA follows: TGTGCCAGTAAGCGGGACAGCGGACTAGCGGGGTACAATGAGCAGTTCTTC. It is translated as CASKRDSGLAGYNEQFF.